Listed here are 28 T cell receptor beta chains from one sample, sequenced in a study of blood T cell repertoires in COVID-19. The table came from immunoSEQ multiplex PCR; TCRdb's copy has only in-frame clones and leaves some out. The data show 200,000 to 250,000 clones, approximately 88% seen once. Sequencing was done on a sample of PBMCs or T cells enriched from blood (not recorded which). These receptor sequences come from a woman aged 25 to 45 who had been exposed to COVID-19.

This chain uses TRBV5-1 with TRBJ2-3; weak D call: TRBD1 (7 bases). The CDR3 loop spans 15 amino acids. V dropped 0 bases and J dropped 6 bases, with 14 bases sitting between them. Germline lookup yields CDR1 SGHRS and CDR2 YFSETQ. CDR3 sequence (DNA): TGCGCCAGCAGCTTGGGACAGGGAGGTGGGGATACGCAGTATTTT. Its protein is CASSLGQGGGDTQYF.

The chain recombines TRBV5-1 with TRBJ2-3; D is perhaps TRBD2 (5 bases). The V end was cut by 2 bases, the J end by 2 bases, with 12 bases between. The length of the CDR3 is 15 residues. From germline, CDR1 is SGHRS and CDR2 YFSETQ. The DNA of the CDR3 is TGCGCCAGCAGCTTTGGACGGGGAATCACAGATACGCAGTATTTT. This codes for CASSFGRGITDTQYF.

The chain employs TRBV7-2 and TRBJ1-2; D gene ambiguous. Trimming took off 3 bases at V and 5 bases at J, with 10 bases between the two ends. Germline V gene data show CDR1 as SGHTA and CDR2 as FQGNSA. This CDR3 region has 13 residues. This CDR3 reads CASSLRRDYGYTF. In nucleotides, the CDR3 is TGTGCCAGCAGCTTGCGTCGGGATTATGGCTACACCTTC.

V and J are TRBV7-3 and TRBJ2-2, with 14 bases identical to TRBD2. Trimming cost V 4 bases and J 5 bases; bases outside gene matches: 12. The V gene's germline CDR1 is SGHTA and CDR2 FQGTGA. The CDR3 totals 19 residues. The CDR3 spells CASSSGLAGGGVRTGELFF. CDR3 bases: TGTGCCAGCAGCTCCGGACTAGCGGGAGGAGGCGTGCGGACCGGGGAGCTGTTTTTT.

V is TRBV4-1 and J is TRBJ2-2, with TRBD2 identical over 12 bases. The germline gives CDR1 MGHRA, CDR2 YSYEKL. The J segment lost 6 bases and the V segment lost 2 bases, leaving 4 bases of the junction unmatched. The CDR3 loop spans 16 amino acids. For the CDR3, the DNA is TGCGCCAGCAGCCAACCAACTAGCGGGAGGTCCGGGGAGCTGTTTTTT. This codes for CASSQPTSGRSGELFF.

This chain joins TRBV7-3 and TRBJ2-5, with 11 bases identical to TRBD2. Per the germline V gene, CDR1 is SGHTA and CDR2 is FQGTGA. V was pared by 11 bases and J by 7 bases, with 21 bases of the junction left unmatched. The CDR3 length is 17 residues. This chain's CDR3 is CARRIRLAGNPRGTQYF. CDR3 DNA sequence: TGTGCCCGACGAATAAGACTAGCGGGGAACCCGAGGGGGACCCAGTACTTC.

The V and J genes are TRBV7-2 and TRBJ1-5, with 7 nucleotides matching TRBD1. This CDR3 has 17 amino acids. CDR1 and CDR2 (germline): SGHTA, FQGNSA. J lost 2 bases, V lost 5 bases, and 12 bases had no gene match. The CDR3 loop reads CASSPRTGREGNQPQHF. The CDR3 DNA is TGTGCCAGCAGCCCGCGGACAGGCCGCGAGGGCAATCAGCCCCAGCATTTT.

The rearrangement links TRBV18 to TRBJ1-2; TRBD1 matches 7 bases. The trim removed 6 bases at V and 1 base at J, leaving 8 bases unmatched. Germline CDR1 and CDR2: KGHSH and LQKENI. The CDR3 runs to 15 residues. Written as DNA, the CDR3 is TGTGCCAGCTCTTCTCTCGACAGGGATAACTATGGCTACACCTTC. The encoded protein is CASSSLDRDNYGYTF.

Comment on this clone: The sample has other DNA sequences that encode this CDR3 too. The chain combines TRBV19 with TRBJ2-3; tentative D call: TRBD1 (5 bases). The CDR3 covers 13 residues. V dropped 2 bases and J dropped 3 bases, with 6 bases sitting between them. Germline CDR1 is LNHDA and CDR2 is SQIVND (reference sequence). The CDR3 protein is CASSIQGTDTQYF. CDR3 DNA: TGTGCCAGTAGTATACAGGGTACAGATACGCAGTATTTT.

The chain employs TRBV19 and TRBJ2-2; TRBD2 matches at 8 bases. Germline V gene lookup returns CDR1 LNHDA and CDR2 SQIVND (reference sequence). V lost 5 bases to trimming and J lost 6 bases; unmatched junction nucleotides: 5. This CDR3 spans 14 amino acids. CDR3 in DNA: TGTGCCAGTAGTCCAGCGGGAGTTTCCGGGGAGCTGTTTTTT. Amino acids: CASSPAGVSGELFF.

This chain links TRBV5-4 with TRBJ2-1; TRBD1 matches at 11 bases. V lost 5 bases, J lost 4 bases, and 5 bases stayed unmatched. The CDR3 consists of 15 residues. The germline V gene encodes CDR1 SGHNT and CDR2 YYREEE (reference sequence). The CDR3 nucleotides are TGTGCCAGCAGGGGAGGGACAGGGGGATACAATGAGCAGTTCTTC. This gives the protein CASRGGTGGYNEQFF.

V gene TRBV6-7 combines with J gene TRBJ1-2; possible D gene TRBD1, 6 bases. TRBV6-7 is an ORF, and what it does is uncertain. The CDR3 totals 14 residues. The V gene lost 2 bases and the J gene lost 4 bases, with 11 bases spanning the gap. DNA of the CDR3: TGTGCCAGCAGTTACAAGGACAGAGCCTATGGCTACACCTTC. This codes for CASSYKDRAYGYTF.

The sample holds many counts of this clone. The V gene is TRBV10-3, the J gene TRBJ2-7; 7 positions agree with TRBD1. V was pared by 10 bases and J by 2 bases, with 5 bases of the junction left unmatched. CDR1 and CDR2 (germline): ENHRY, SYGVKD. This CDR3 region has 12 residues. The CDR3 DNA follows: TGTGCCACCTCGACAGGGCCCTACGAGCAGTACTTC. The encoded protein is CATSTGPYEQYF.

V and J are TRBV4-1 and TRBJ2-2; 9 nucleotides align to TRBD1. The CDR3 totals 15 residues. The germline gives CDR1 MGHRA, CDR2 YSYEKL. Trimming at V came to 2 bases and at J to 7 bases, leaving 5 bases not matched to a gene. CDR3 DNA: TGCGCCAGCAGCCAAACAGGGGGCTCGATCGGGGAGCTGTTTTTT. Translating it yields CASSQTGGSIGELFF.

The rearrangement joins TRBV30 to TRBJ2-6; D gene unclear. The CDR3 runs 12 residues. The V gene lost 4 bases and the J gene lost 1 base, with 2 bases spanning the gap. Germline CDR1 is GTSNPN and CDR2 is SVGIG (reference sequence). CDR3 bases: TGTGCCTGGACGTCTGGGGCCAACGTCCTGACTTTC. Translated: CAWTSGANVLTF. Complete variable domain (other parts from reference TRBV30 and TRBJ2-6): SQTIHQWPATLVQPVGSPLSLECTVEGTSNPNLYWYRQAAGRGLQLLFYSVGIGQISSEVPQNLSASRPQDRQFILSSKKLLLSDSGFYLCAWTSGANVLTFGAGSRLTVL.

The chain employs TRBV6-1 and TRBJ1-2, with unresolved D. The CDR3 sequence is 15 residues long. Trimming took 3 bases from V and 0 from J, leaving 11 bases between them. Germline V gives CDR1 MNHNS, CDR2 SASEGT. Here the CDR3 reads CASSDAGAPNYGYTF. CDR3 DNA sequence: TGTGCCAGCAGTGACGCAGGTGCCCCTAACTATGGCTACACCTTC.

The J gene is TRBJ2-7, the V gene TRBV19, with 9 bases aligning to TRBD2. Germline V gene lookup returns CDR1 LNHDA and CDR2 SQIVND (reference sequence). After removal of 2 bases from V and 6 bases from J, the junction contained 8 bases not matched to a gene. CDR3 length: 15 residues. The CDR3 sequence is CASSIKAGGPVEQYF. CDR3 sequence (DNA): TGTGCCAGTAGTATAAAGGCGGGAGGGCCAGTCGAGCAGTACTTC.

The chain uses TRBV14 and TRBJ1-5, with 9 bases aligning to TRBD1. Germline values: CDR1 SGHDN, CDR2 FVKESK. The V gene end was trimmed by 5 bases and the J gene end by 4 bases; junction bases not matched to a gene: 6. The CDR3 runs 15 residues. CDR3 in amino acids: CASSSGTGRNQPQHF. In nucleotides, the CDR3 is TGTGCCAGCAGCTCCGGGACAGGGAGAAATCAGCCCCAGCATTTT.

In DNA, the CDR3 is TGTGCCAGTAAACAACCTAGCGGGAGGGCCGGGGGAGAGACCCAGTACTTC. It is translated as CASKQPSGRAGGETQYF. The chain combines TRBV19 with TRBJ2-5; TRBD2 matches 12 bases. In germline, CDR1 is LNHDA, CDR2 SQIVND (reference sequence). The CDR3 loop spans 17 amino acids. Losses at the gene ends were 7 bases for V and 4 bases for J; bases not matched to a gene: 13.

The genes are TRBV4-1 and TRBJ2-3; 9 bases fit TRBD1. V shed 5 bases, J shed 5 bases, and the junction held 14 bases outside the gene matches. Germline loops: CDR1 MGHRA, CDR2 YSYEKL. This CDR3 contains 17 residues. CDR3 loop: CASSGWTGERNIDTQYF. DNA of the CDR3: TGCGCCAGCAGCGGATGGACAGGGGAGAGAAATATAGATACGCAGTATTTT.

The chain carries TRBV24-1 and TRBJ2-7, with a tentative D call TRBD2 (5 bases). Germline V gives CDR1 KGHDR, CDR2 SFDVKD. The CDR3 is made up of 15 amino acids. Trimming removed 1 base from V and 3 bases from J, with 12 bases in between. The chain's CDR3 is CATSDFDLEVYEQYF. CDR3 coding DNA: TGTGCCACCAGTGATTTCGATCTGGAGGTCTACGAGCAGTACTTC.

The chain joins TRBV30 to TRBJ2-2; TRBD2 is a possible D gene (6 bases). Trimming took 5 bases from V and 0 from J, leaving 7 bases between them. CDR1 is GTSNPN and CDR2 is SVGIG in the germline V gene (reference sequence). CDR3 length equals 13 residues. For the CDR3, the DNA is TGTGCCTGGGTAGCGGCGAACACCGGGGAGCTGTTTTTT. Translated, it gives CAWVAANTGELFF.

The chain is built from TRBV29-1 and TRBJ1-5, with unresolved D. This CDR3 comprises 13 residues. CDR1 SQVTM and CDR2 ANQGSEA come from the germline V gene. The V gene lost 7 bases and the J gene lost 4 bases, with 14 bases spanning the gap. The CDR3 nucleotides are TGCAGCGCCTTAGCGCAGGAGAATCAGCCCCAGCATTTT. It is translated as CSALAQENQPQHF.

V is TRBV9 and J is TRBJ1-3; D not certain. Germline assignment: CDR1 SGDLS and CDR2 YYNGEE. The CDR3 is made up of 13 amino acids. Trimming stripped 0 bases from V and 4 bases from J, with 5 bases between. This CDR3 reads CASSVAPGNTIYF. In DNA form, the CDR3 reads TGTGCCAGCAGCGTAGCTCCCGGAAACACCATATATTTT.

The V and J genes are TRBV27 and TRBJ2-7, with TRBD1 as a possible D gene (6 bases). The CDR3 has 14 residues. CDR1 is MNHEY and CDR2 is SMNVEV in the germline V gene (reference sequence). Trimming pared 5 bases from V and 4 bases from J, leaving 15 bases between. CDR3 in DNA: TGTGCCAGCAGTAAGACAGGTTTGGTGTACGAGCAGTACTTC. This codes for CASSKTGLVYEQYF.

This clone was picked up a small number of times. The chain is built from TRBV28 and TRBJ1-1; D is perhaps TRBD1 (6 bases). CDR3 length: 11 amino acids. V was cut by 2 bases and J by 9 bases, with 7 bases left in between. Germline V gives CDR1 MDHEN, CDR2 SYDVKM. CDR3 nucleotides: TGTGCCAGCAGTTTACAGGGGAAAGCTTTCTTT. It translates to CASSLQGKAFF.

The chain employs TRBV30 and TRBJ1-6; no reliable D call. The V and J ends lost 2 bases and 7 bases respectively, with 9 bases between them. The CDR3 is made up of 13 amino acids. Germline CDR1 GTSNPN, CDR2 SVGIG (reference sequence). The chain's CDR3 is CAWSLSINSPLHF. The CDR3 DNA reads as TGTGCCTGGAGTCTAAGCATCAATTCACCCCTCCACTTT.

The chain links TRBV24-1 to TRBJ1-5; TRBD1 might be the D (6 bases). Germline CDR1 and CDR2: KGHDR and SFDVKD. This CDR3 region has 16 residues. The V gene lost 3 bases and the J gene lost 1 base, with 12 bases spanning the gap. The CDR3 loop is CATSDKSGQSNQPQHF. Written as DNA, the CDR3 is TGTGCCACCAGTGATAAATCGGGACAAAGCAATCAGCCCCAGCATTTT.